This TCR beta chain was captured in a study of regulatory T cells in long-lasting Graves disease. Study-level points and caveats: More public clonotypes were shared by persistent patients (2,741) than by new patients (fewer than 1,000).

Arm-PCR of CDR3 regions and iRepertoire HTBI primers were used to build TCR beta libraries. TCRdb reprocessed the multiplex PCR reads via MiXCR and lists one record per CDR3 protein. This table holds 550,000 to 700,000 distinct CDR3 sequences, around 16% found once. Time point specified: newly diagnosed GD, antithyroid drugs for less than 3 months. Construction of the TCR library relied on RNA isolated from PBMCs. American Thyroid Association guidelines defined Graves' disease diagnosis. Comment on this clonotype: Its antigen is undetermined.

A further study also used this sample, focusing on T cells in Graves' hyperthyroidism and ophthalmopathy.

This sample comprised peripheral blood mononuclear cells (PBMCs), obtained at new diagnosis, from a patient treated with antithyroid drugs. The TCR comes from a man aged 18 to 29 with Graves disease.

The CDR3 nucleotides are TGTGCCAGCAGCTCACCTAGGGGTAGCACAGATACGCAGTATTTT. Residues: CASSSPRGSTDTQYF. The gene calls are TRBV7-9 and TRBJ2-3; D possibly corresponds to TRBD1 (5 bases). With 4 bases removed from V and 0 bases from J, the gap between germline ends came to 11 bases. CDR3 length: 15 residues. The germline CDR1 and CDR2 sequences are SEHNR and FQNEAQ (reference sequence).